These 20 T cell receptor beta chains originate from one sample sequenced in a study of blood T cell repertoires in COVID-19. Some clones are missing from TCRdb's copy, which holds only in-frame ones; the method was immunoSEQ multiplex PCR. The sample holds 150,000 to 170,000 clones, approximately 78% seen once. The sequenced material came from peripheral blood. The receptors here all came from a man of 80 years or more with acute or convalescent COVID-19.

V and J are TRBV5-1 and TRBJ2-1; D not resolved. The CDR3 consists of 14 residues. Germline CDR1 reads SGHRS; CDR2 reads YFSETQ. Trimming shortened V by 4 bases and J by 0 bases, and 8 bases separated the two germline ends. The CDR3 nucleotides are TGCGCCAGCAGCGTCTTTAGCTCCTACAATGAGCAGTTCTTC. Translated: CASSVFSSYNEQFF.

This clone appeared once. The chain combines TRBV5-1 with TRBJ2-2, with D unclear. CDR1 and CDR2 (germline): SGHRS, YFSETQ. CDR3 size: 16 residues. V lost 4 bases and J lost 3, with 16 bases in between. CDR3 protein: CASSLVLAADTGELFF. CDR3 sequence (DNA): TGCGCCAGCAGCCTCGTTTTAGCCGCAGACACCGGGGAGCTGTTTTTT.

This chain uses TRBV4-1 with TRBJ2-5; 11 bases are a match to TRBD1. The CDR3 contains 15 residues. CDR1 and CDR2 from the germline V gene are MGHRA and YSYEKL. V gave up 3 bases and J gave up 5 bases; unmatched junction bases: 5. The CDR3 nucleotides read TGCGCCAGCAGCCAGGCGGACAGGGGGCGGGAGACCCAGTACTTC. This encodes CASSQADRGRETQYF.

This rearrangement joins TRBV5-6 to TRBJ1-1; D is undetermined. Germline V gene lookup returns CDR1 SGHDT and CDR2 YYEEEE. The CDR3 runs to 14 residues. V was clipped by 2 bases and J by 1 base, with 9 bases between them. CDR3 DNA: TGTGCCAGCAGCTTCCTCGGAGGGAACACTGAAGCTTTCTTT. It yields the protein CASSFLGGNTEAFF.

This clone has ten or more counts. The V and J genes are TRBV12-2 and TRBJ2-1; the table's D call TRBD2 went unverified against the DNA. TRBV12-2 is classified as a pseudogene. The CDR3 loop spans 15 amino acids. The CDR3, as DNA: TGTGCAAGTCGCTTACCAAAGAGGGAGTACAATGAGCAGTTCTTC. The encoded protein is CASRLPKREYNEQFF.

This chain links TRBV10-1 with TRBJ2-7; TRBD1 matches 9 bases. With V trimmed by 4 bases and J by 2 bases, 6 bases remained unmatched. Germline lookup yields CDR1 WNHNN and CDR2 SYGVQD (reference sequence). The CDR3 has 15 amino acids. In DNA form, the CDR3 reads TGCGCCAGCAGTGTGCGGACAGGGGTGACCTACGAGCAGTACTTC. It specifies CASSVRTGVTYEQYF.

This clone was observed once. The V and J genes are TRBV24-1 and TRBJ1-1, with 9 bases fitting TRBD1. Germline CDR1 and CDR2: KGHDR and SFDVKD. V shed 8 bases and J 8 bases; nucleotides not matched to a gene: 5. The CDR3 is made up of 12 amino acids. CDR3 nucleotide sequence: TGTGCCACCATGACGGGACAGGGAGAAGCTTTCTTT. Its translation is CATMTGQGEAFF.

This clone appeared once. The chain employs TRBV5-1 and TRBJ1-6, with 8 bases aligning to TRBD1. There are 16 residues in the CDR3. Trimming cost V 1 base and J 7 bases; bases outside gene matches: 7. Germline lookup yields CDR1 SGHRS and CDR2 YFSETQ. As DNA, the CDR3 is TGCGCCAGCAGCTTGCGGGCAGGGGGCAACAATTCACCCCTCCACTTT. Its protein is CASSLRAGGNNSPLHF. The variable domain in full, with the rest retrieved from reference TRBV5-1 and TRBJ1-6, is KAGVTQTPRYLIKTRGQQVTLSCSPISGHRSVSWYQQTPGQGLQFLFEYFSETQRNKGNFPGRFSGRQFSNSRSEMNVSTLELGDSALYLCASSLRAGGNNSPLHFGNGTRLTVT.

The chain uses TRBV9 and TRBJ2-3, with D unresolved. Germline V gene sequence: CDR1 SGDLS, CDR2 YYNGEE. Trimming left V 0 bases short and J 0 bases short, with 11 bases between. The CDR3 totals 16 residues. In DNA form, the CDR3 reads TGTGCCAGCAGCGTAGGGAGCGCTATCAGCACAGATACGCAGTATTTT. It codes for CASSVGSAISTDTQYF.

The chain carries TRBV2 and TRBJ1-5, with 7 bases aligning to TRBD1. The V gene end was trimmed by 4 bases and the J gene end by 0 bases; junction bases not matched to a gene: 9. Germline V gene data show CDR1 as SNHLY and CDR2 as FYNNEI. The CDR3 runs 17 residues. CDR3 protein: CASSAGDRSYSNQPQHF. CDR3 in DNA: TGTGCCAGCAGTGCAGGGGACAGATCTTATAGCAATCAGCCCCAGCATTTT.

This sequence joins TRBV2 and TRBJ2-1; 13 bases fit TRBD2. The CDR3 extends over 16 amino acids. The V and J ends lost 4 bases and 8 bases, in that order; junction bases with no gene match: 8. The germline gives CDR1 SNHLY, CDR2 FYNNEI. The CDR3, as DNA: TGTGCCAGCAGTGGCCGACTAGCGGGGGGCGGGCATGAGCAGTTCTTC. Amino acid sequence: CASSGRLAGGGHEQFF.

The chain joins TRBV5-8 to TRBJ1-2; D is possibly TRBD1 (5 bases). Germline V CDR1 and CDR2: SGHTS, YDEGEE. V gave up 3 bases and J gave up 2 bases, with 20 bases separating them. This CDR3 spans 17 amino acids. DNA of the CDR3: TGTGCCAGCAGCTCCCCCCCGGACGACCGGGGGAACTATGGCTACACCTTC. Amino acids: CASSSPPDDRGNYGYTF.

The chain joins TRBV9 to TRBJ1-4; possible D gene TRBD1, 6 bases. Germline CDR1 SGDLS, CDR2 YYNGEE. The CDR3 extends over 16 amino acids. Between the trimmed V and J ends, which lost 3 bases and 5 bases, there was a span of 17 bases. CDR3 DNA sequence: TGTGCCAGCAGCGCCTCAGGCAGGGGCGGAAATGAAAAACTGTTTTTT. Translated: CASSASGRGGNEKLFF.

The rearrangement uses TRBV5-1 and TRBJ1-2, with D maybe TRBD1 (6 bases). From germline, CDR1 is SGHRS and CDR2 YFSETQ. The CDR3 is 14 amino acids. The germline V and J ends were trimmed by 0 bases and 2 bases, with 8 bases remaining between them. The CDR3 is CASSLAGDNYGYTF. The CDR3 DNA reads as TGCGCCAGCAGCTTGGCAGGGGACAACTATGGCTACACCTTC.

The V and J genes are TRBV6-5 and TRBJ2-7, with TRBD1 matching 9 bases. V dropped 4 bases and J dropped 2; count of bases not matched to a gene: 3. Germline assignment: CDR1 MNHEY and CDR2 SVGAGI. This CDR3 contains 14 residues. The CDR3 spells CASSSWTGAYEQYV. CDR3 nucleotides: TGTGCCAGCAGTTCCTGGACAGGGGCCTACGAGCAGTACGTC.

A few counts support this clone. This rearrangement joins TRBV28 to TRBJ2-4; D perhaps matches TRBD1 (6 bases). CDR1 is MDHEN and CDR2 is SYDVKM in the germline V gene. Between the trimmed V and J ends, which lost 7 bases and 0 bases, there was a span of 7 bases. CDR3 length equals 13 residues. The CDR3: CASMDRAKNIQYF. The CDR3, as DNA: TGTGCCAGCATGGACAGAGCCAAAAACATTCAGTACTTC.

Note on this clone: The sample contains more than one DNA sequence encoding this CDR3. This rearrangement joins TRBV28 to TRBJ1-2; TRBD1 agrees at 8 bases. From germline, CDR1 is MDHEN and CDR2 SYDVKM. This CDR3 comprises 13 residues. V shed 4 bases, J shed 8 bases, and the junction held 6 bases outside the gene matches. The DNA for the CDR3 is TGTGCCAGCAGTTCGGGACAGGTGTTGGGCTACACCTTC. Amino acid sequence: CASSSGQVLGYTF.

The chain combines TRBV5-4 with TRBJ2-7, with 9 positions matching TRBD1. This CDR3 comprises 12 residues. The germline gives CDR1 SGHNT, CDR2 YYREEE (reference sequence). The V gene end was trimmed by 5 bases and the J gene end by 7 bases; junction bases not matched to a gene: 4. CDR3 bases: TGTGCCAGCAGACAGGGGGCGGGTGAGCAGTACTTC. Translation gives CASRQGAGEQYF.

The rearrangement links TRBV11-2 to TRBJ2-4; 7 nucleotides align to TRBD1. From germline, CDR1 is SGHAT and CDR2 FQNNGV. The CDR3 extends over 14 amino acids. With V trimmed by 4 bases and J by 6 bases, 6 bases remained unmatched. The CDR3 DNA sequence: TGTGCCAGCAGCTCCGGACAGGCAGGAAACATTCAGTACTTC. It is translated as CASSSGQAGNIQYF.

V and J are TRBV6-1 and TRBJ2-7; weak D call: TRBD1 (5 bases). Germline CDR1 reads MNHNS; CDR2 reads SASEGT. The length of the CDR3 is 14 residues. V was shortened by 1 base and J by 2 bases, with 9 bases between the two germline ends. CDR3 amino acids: CASSEGGITYEQYV. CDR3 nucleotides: TGTGCCAGCAGTGAAGGGGGCATCACCTACGAGCAGTACGTC.